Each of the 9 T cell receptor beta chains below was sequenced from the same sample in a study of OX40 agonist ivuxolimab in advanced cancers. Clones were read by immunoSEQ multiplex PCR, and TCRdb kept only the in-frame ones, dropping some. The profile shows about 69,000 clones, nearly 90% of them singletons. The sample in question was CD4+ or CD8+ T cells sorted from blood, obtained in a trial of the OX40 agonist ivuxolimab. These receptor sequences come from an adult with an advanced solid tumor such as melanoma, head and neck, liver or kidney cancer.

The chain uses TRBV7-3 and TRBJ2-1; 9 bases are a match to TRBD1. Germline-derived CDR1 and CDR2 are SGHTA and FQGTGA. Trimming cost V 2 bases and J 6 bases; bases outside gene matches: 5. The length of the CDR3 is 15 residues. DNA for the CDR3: TGTGCCAGCAGCTTATTGGGGACAGGGATCAATGAGCAGTTCTTC. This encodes CASSLLGTGINEQFF.

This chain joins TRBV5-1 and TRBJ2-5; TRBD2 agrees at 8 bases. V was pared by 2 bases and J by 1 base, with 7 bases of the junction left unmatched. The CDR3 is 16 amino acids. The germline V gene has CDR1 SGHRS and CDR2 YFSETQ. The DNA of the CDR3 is TGCGCCAGCAGCTTAATTCCTAGCGGGCGCCAAGAGACCCAGTACTTC. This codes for CASSLIPSGRQETQYF.

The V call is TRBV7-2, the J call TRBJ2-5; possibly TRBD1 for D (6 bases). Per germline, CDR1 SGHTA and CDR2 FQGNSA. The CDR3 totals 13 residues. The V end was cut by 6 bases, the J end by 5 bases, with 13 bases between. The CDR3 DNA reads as TGTGCCAGCAGTATAACAGGGTCCGAGACCCAGTACTTC. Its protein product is CASSITGSETQYF.

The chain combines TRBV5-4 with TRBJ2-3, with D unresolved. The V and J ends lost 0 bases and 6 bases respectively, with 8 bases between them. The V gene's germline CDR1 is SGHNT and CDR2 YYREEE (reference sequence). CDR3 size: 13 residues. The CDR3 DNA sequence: TGTGCCAGCAGCTTGGCATTGGGGGATACGCAGTATTTT. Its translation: CASSLALGDTQYF.

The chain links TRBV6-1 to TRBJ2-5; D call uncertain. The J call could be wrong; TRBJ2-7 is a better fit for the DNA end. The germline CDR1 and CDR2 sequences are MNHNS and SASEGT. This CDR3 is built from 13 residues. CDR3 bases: TGTGCCAGCAGTGATAGCACCTACTACGAGCAGTACTTC. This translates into CASSDSTYYEQYF.

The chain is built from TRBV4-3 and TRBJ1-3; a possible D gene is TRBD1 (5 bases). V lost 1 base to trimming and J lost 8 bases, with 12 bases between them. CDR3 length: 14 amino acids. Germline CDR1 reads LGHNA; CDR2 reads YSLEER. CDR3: CASSQGGAEDTIYF. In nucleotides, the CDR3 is TGCGCCAGCAGCCAAGGAGGGGCAGAAGACACCATATATTTT.

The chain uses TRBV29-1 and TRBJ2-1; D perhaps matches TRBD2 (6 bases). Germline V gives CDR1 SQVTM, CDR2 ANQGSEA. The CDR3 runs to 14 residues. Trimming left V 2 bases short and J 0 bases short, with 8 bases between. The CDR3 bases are TGCAGCGTTGAACGCGGGACCTCCTACAATGAGCAGTTCTTC. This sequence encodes CSVERGTSYNEQFF.

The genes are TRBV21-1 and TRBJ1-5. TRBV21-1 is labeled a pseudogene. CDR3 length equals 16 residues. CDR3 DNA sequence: TGTGCCAGCAGCACTAGACCGGTATATAGCAATCAGCCCCAGCATTTT. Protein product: CASSTRPVYSNQPQHF.

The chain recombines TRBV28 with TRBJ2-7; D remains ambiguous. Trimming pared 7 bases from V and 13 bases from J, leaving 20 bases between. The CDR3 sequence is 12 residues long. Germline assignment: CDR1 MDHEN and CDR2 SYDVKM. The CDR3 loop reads CASTDSNALEYF. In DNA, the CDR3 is TGTGCCAGCACCGATTCAAATGCTCTCGAATACTTC.